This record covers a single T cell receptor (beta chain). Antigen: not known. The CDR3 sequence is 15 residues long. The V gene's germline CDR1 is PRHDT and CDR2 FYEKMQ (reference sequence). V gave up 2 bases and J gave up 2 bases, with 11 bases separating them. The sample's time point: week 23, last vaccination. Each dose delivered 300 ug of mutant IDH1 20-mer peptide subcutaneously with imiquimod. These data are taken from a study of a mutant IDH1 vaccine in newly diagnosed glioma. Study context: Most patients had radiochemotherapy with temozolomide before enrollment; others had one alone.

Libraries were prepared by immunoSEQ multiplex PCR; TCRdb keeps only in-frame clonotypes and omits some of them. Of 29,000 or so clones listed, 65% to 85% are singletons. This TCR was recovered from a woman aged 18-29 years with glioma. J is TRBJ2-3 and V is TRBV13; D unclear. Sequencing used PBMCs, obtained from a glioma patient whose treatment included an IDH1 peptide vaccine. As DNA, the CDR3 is TGTGCCAGCAGCTTACGGAGCAGCTACACAGATACGCAGTATTTT. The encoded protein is CASSLRSSYTDTQYF.